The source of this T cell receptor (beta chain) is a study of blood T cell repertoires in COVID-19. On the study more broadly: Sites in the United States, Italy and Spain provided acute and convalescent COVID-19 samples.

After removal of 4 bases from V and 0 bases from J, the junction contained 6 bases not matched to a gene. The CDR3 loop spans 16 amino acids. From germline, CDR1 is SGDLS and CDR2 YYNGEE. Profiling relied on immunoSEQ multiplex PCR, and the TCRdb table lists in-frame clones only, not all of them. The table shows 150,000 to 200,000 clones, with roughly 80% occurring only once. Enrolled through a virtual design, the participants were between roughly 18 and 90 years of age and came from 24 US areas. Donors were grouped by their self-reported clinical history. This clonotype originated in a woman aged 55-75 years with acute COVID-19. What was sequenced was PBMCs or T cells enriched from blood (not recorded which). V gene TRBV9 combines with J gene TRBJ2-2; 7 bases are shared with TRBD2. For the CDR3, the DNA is TGTGCCAGCAGCCAGATGGGGGGGTCGAACACCGGGGAGCTGTTTTTT. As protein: CASSQMGGSNTGELFF.